This entry lists 32 T cell receptor beta chains sequenced from one sample in a study of blood T cells in healthy people across ages (dated by TCRdb to about 2015). Library preparation employed 5' RACE. Sequencing took place on an Illumina HiSeq 2500. A second PCR of roughly 6 to 11 cycles was run with a J-beta primer mix and a sample-barcoded 5' primer. TCRdb passed the public sequencing reads through fastp at Q25 and MiXCR, retaining productive beta sequences. Each record represents a unique CDR3 protein, reported with the most common genes and DNA among its rows. This sample comprises some 780,000 distinct CDR3 sequences, roughly three fifths of them detected only once. The top ten clonotypes cover roughly 26% of the sample. The specimen sequenced was blood. Receptors originate from a man aged 35 to 55 in good health.

This clonotype has just a few counts. The chain links TRBV7-2 to TRBJ2-5, with D unresolved. CDR1 is SGHTA, CDR2 FQGNSA, per germline. The ends were cut back, 4 bases at V and 5 bases at J, with 14 bases in the middle. The CDR3 loop spans 14 amino acids. CDR3 nucleotide sequence: TGTGCCAGCAGCTCAAGGCCCGGTGGGGAGACCCAGTACTTC. It specifies CASSSRPGGETQYF.

The chain recombines TRBV14 with TRBJ1-1; 8 nucleotides agree with TRBD1. Germline-derived CDR1 and CDR2 are SGHDN and FVKESK. The CDR3 covers 15 residues. J lost 2 bases, V lost 6 bases, and 8 bases had no gene match. The CDR3 here is CASSFNRGTNTEAFF. The CDR3 DNA is TGTGCCAGCAGTTTCAACAGGGGGACTAACACTGAAGCTTTCTTT.

This clonotype was seen only a few times. J is TRBJ2-1 and V is TRBV5-1, with D perhaps TRBD1 (6 bases). The length of the CDR3 is 14 residues. Trimming stripped 5 bases from V and 7 bases from J, with 16 bases between. Germline V gives CDR1 SGHRS, CDR2 YFSETQ. CDR3 DNA sequence: TGCGCCAGCAGAACGTTCACAGGGAAGAATGAGCAGTTCTTC. Its translation: CASRTFTGKNEQFF.

This clonotype was detected ten times or more. An end of the junction differs from the germline gene, which may be a read error. The CDR3 DNA reads TGTGCCAGCAGCTTATCGGGGAATTATGGCTACACCTTC. It specifies CASSLSGNYGYTF. This chain joins TRBV5-1 and TRBJ1-2; D gene ambiguous. The germline V gene has CDR1 SGHRS and CDR2 YFSETQ. The CDR3 length is 13 residues.

The chain has TRBV5-1 and TRBJ2-2; D call uncertain. The CDR3 contains 13 residues. Germline V gene lookup returns CDR1 SGHRS and CDR2 YFSETQ. V was shortened by 0 bases and J by 6 bases, with 6 bases between the two germline ends. CDR3 nucleotides: TGCGCCAGCAGCTTGGGGGATTCCGGGGAGCTGTTTTTT. Its protein is CASSLGDSGELFF.

This chain links TRBV20-1 with TRBJ2-7, with 12 bases identical to TRBD1. This CDR3 region has 14 residues. Germline V CDR1 and CDR2: DFQATT, SNEGSKA (reference sequence). The V segment lost 6 bases and the J segment 6 bases; nucleotides outside the gene matches: 9. The CDR3 reads CSAGLGTGGVEQYF. CDR3 sequence (DNA): TGCAGTGCCGGGCTAGGGACAGGGGGCGTCGAGCAGTACTTC.

The chain has TRBV20-1 and TRBJ2-7; D tentatively fits TRBD1 or TRBD2 (5 bases each). Trimming removed 4 bases from V and 0 bases from J, with 13 bases in between. This CDR3 is 14 amino acids long. Germline CDR1 reads DFQATT; CDR2 reads SNEGSKA (reference sequence). The CDR3 protein is CSAKEEGSSYEQYF. The DNA for the CDR3 is TGCAGTGCTAAAGAAGAGGGGAGCTCCTACGAGCAGTACTTC.

The table lists this clonotype with a few counts. The chain combines TRBV3-1 with TRBJ1-2; D ambiguous. V lost 1 base and J lost 4, with 7 bases in between. Germline loops: CDR1 LGHDT, CDR2 YNNKEL (reference sequence). CDR3 length: 13 amino acids. The CDR3: CASSQGGVYGYTF. Written as DNA, the CDR3 is TGTGCCAGCAGCCAAGGTGGCGTCTATGGCTACACCTTC.

J is TRBJ1-5 and V is TRBV3-1; no clear D. The V and J ends lost 2 bases and 4 bases respectively, with 6 bases between them. Per the germline V gene, CDR1 is LGHDT and CDR2 is YNNKEL (reference sequence). The CDR3 has 13 amino acids. CDR3 sequence (DNA): TGTGCCAGCAGCCAAATGGTAAATCAGCCCCAGCATTTT. It specifies CASSQMVNQPQHF.

This clonotype showed up just a few times. The CDR3 coding sequence is TGCAGTGCTAGAATACAGGGATGGGAAAAACTGTTTTTT. It codes for CSARIQGWEKLFF. The V gene is TRBV20-1, the J gene TRBJ1-4; the D gene is possibly TRBD1 (6 bases). The CDR3 is 13 amino acids. Per the germline V gene, CDR1 is DFQATT and CDR2 is SNEGSKA (reference sequence). V lost 2 bases and J lost 8, with 12 bases in between.

This chain uses TRBV20-1 with TRBJ2-5, with 11 positions matching TRBD2. Germline lookup yields CDR1 DFQATT and CDR2 SNEGSKA (reference sequence). The ends lost 6 bases at V and 11 bases at J; junction bases unmatched: 20. This CDR3 contains 16 residues. The CDR3 coding sequence is TGCAGTGCCGGGGCGACTAGCGGGGTTCTTAGATTCGGGCAGTACTTC. Protein sequence: CSAGATSGVLRFGQYF.

The V and J genes are TRBV2 and TRBJ2-5; 7 nucleotides line up with TRBD1. The CDR3 is 14 amino acids. CDR1 and CDR2 (germline): SNHLY, FYNNEI. The junction had 7 bases not matched to a gene; V was cut back by 9 bases and J by 0 bases. CDR3 in amino acids: CASLPGQHQETQYF. DNA for the CDR3: TGTGCCAGTCTACCGGGACAGCACCAAGAGACCCAGTACTTC.

V and J are TRBV5-5 and TRBJ2-7; D is tentatively TRBD1 or TRBD2 (5 bases each). There are 16 residues in the CDR3. V was cut by 0 bases and J by 2 bases, with 15 bases left in between. Looked up from germline, CDR1 is SGHKS and CDR2 is YYEKEE (reference sequence). The CDR3 nucleotides are TGTGCCAGCAGCTTGGAAGTCGGGACGGAGACCTACGAGCAGTACTTC. Amino acids: CASSLEVGTETYEQYF.

This clonotype was found a few times. The chain recombines TRBV25-1 with TRBJ1-1, with D unclear. This CDR3 contains 12 residues. Trimming removed 6 bases at V and 5 bases at J, with 10 bases between. From germline, CDR1 is MGHDK and CDR2 SYGVNS. CDR3 nucleotide sequence: TGTGCCAGCAGCATAGTGGGGACTGAAGCTTTCTTT. Amino acid sequence: CASSIVGTEAFF.

A few counts support this clonotype. The rearrangement uses TRBV15 and TRBJ2-7; D not certain. V was trimmed by 0 bases and J by 3 bases, leaving 6 bases between them. The germline gives CDR1 LNHNV, CDR2 YYDKDF (reference sequence). The CDR3 consists of 13 residues. In DNA form, the CDR3 reads TGTGCCACCAGCAGAGATAGGAACTACGAGCAGTACTTC. It yields the protein CATSRDRNYEQYF.

This clonotype was counted many times. The CDR3 sequence is CASSGQGQSEKLFF. The DNA of the CDR3 is TGTGCCAGCAGCGGACAGGGCCAGTCGGAAAAACTGTTTTTT. This sequence joins TRBV7-9 and TRBJ1-4, with TRBD1 matching over 8 bases. Germline CDR1 reads SEHNR; CDR2 reads FQNEAQ (reference sequence). The CDR3 has 14 residues. The trim removed 5 bases at V and 8 bases at J, leaving 7 bases unmatched.

In this sample, this clonotype turned up once. This rearrangement joins TRBV25-1 to TRBJ2-1; 14 bases match TRBD2. Germline trimming cut 6 bases from V and 7 bases from J; bases unmatched to any gene: 5. The CDR3 runs 15 residues. The germline V gene has CDR1 MGHDK and CDR2 SYGVNS. The DNA for the CDR3 is TGTGCCAGCAGAGCGGGGACTAGCGGGAGAAATGAGCAGTTCTTC. Protein sequence: CASRAGTSGRNEQFF.

The chain uses TRBV6-1 and TRBJ2-5; D uncertain. V lost 9 bases, J lost 0 bases, and 11 bases lay in between. The CDR3 sequence is 13 residues long. CDR1 MNHNS and CDR2 SASEGT come from the germline V gene. CDR3 residues: CASVDHNQETQYF. CDR3 nucleotide sequence: TGTGCCAGTGTTGACCACAACCAAGAGACCCAGTACTTC.

This clonotype was seen more than once but under ten times. This chain joins TRBV7-2 and TRBJ2-5, with 8 bases matching TRBD2. The CDR3 length is 15 residues. The germline CDR1 and CDR2 sequences are SGHTA and FQGNSA. With V trimmed by 6 bases and J by 6 bases, 12 bases remained unmatched. DNA for the CDR3: TGTGCCAGCAGTTCGAGCAGCGGGGGTAGTCAGACCCAGTACTTC. Its protein product is CASSSSSGGSQTQYF.

The chain carries TRBV4-3 and TRBJ2-3; 8 bases fit TRBD2. The CDR3 is 18 amino acids. With 0 bases clipped from V and 2 bases from J, the junction kept 10 bases outside the gene matches. The germline CDR1 and CDR2 sequences are LGHNA and YSLEER. DNA for the CDR3: TGCGCCAGCAGCCAAGAAAGCTCTATTAGCGGGAACACAGATACGCAGTATTTT. Translating it yields CASSQESSISGNTDTQYF.

The table lists this clonotype with a few counts. CDR3 DNA: TGTGCCAGCGGCCTAGGTGCCACCGGGGAGCTGTTTTTT. Its protein is CASGLGATGELFF. The chain combines TRBV27 with TRBJ2-2; D not certain. Germline CDR1 and CDR2: MNHEY and SMNVEV (reference sequence). This CDR3 has 13 residues. V was pared by 8 bases and J by 4 bases, with 11 bases between.

This clonotype was picked up a small number of times. The chain combines TRBV29-1 with TRBJ2-2; 7 bases match TRBD2. Germline assignment: CDR1 SQVTM and CDR2 ANQGSEA. Unmatched junction bases numbered 7, after V lost 4 bases and J lost 2 bases. The CDR3 runs to 15 residues. DNA for the CDR3: TGCAGCGTTGGGGCTAGCGGTCATAACACCGGGGAGCTGTTTTTT. Translating it yields CSVGASGHNTGELFF.

This clonotype was seen only a few times. The chain is built from TRBV12-3 or TRBV12-4 and TRBJ2-3, with no clear D. V lost 6 bases and J 2 bases, leaving 15 bases between the germline ends. This CDR3 contains 15 residues. The DNA for the CDR3 is TGTGCCAGCAGACGTCAAGTTTTGCCCACAGATACGCAGTATTTT. It specifies CASRRQVLPTDTQYF.

This clonotype was picked up a small number of times. The chain carries TRBV14 and TRBJ1-2; D is possibly TRBD1 (5 bases). Between the trimmed V and J ends, which lost 3 bases and 4 bases, there was a span of 9 bases. Germline lookup yields CDR1 SGHDN and CDR2 FVKESK. This CDR3 is 13 amino acids long. CDR3 residues: CASSQRGTYGYTF. CDR3 bases: TGTGCCAGCAGCCAGAGGGGTACCTATGGCTACACCTTC.

This clonotype came up once. The chain recombines TRBV15 with TRBJ2-2, with a possible D match to TRBD2 (5 bases). Germline V gene sequence: CDR1 LNHNV, CDR2 YYDKDF (reference sequence). Trimming took 0 bases from V and 7 from J, leaving 9 bases between them. This CDR3 comprises 14 residues. CDR3: CATSREGVGGELFF. The CDR3 region has the DNA TGTGCCACCAGCAGAGAGGGAGTGGGCGGGGAGCTGTTTTTT.

This clonotype has only a few counts. The chain uses TRBV28 and TRBJ1-1; 11 nucleotides line up with TRBD1. CDR1 MDHEN and CDR2 SYDVKM come from the germline V gene. Losses at the gene ends were 5 bases for V and 7 bases for J; bases not matched to a gene: 6. The CDR3 runs 14 residues. The DNA of the CDR3 is TGTGCCAGCAGTCCCGGGGGGACAGGGGGTGAAGCTTTCTTT. It is translated as CASSPGGTGGEAFF. The whole variable domain, filled in from reference TRBV28 and TRBJ1-1, reads DVKVTQSSRYLVKRTGEKVFLECVQDMDHENMFWYRQDPGLGLRLIYFSYDVKMKEKGDIPEGYSVSREKKERFSLILESASTNQTSMYLCASSPGGTGGEAFFGQGTRLTVV.

The chain recombines TRBV4-2 with TRBJ2-7, with TRBD2 identical over 8 bases. The CDR3 is 17 residues long. V lost 1 base to trimming and J lost 3 bases; unmatched junction nucleotides: 11. CDR1 is LGHNA and CDR2 is YNFKEQ in the germline V gene. The CDR3 here is CASSQGAAGGPRYEQYF. The CDR3 DNA reads as TGTGCCAGCAGCCAAGGTGCGGCGGGAGGCCCACGCTACGAGCAGTACTTC.

This clonotype was detected only a few times. This chain links TRBV7-9 with TRBJ2-5; TRBD1 or TRBD2 may be the D gene (8 bases each). V was clipped by 10 bases and J by 2 bases, with 20 bases between them. Per germline, CDR1 SEHNR and CDR2 FQNEAQ (reference sequence). The CDR3 length is 15 residues. CDR3 loop: CAIGGDRQRQETQYF. The CDR3 nucleotides are TGTGCCATCGGGGGGGACAGGCAAAGACAAGAGACCCAGTACTTC. Based on the CDR3 plus reference TRBV7-9 and TRBJ2-5, the full variable domain is DTGVSQNPRHKITKRGQNVTFRCDPISEHNRLYWYRQTLGQGPEFLTYFQNEAQLEKSRLLSDRFSAERPKGSFSTLEIQRTEQGDSAMYLCAIGGDRQRQETQYFGPGTRLLVL.

J is TRBJ1-5 and V is TRBV7-2; D ambiguous. The CDR3 spans 15 residues. The V end was cut by 1 base, the J end by 1 base, with 8 bases between. CDR1 and CDR2 from the germline V gene are SGHTA and FQGNSA. CDR3 coding DNA: TGTGCCAGCAGCTTAGGGCATAGGAGCAATCAGCCCCAGCATTTT. The encoded protein is CASSLGHRSNQPQHF. Supplemented by reference TRBV7-2 and TRBJ1-5, the full variable domain reads GAGVSQSPSNKVTEKGKDVELRCDPISGHTALYWYRQSLGQGLEFLIYFQGNSAPDKSGLPSDRFSAERTGGSVSTLTIQRTQQEDSAVYLCASSLGHRSNQPQHFGDGTRLSIL.

The genes are TRBV5-1 and TRBJ2-7, with D tentatively TRBD1 (5 bases). Trimming shortened V by 1 base and J by 5 bases, and 16 bases separated the two germline ends. The CDR3 consists of 15 residues. Germline V gene lookup returns CDR1 SGHRS and CDR2 YFSETQ. The DNA for the CDR3 is TGCGCCAGCAGCTTGCAGGGCGCAGGGATCGACGAGCAGTACTTC. As protein: CASSLQGAGIDEQYF.

This rearrangement joins TRBV24-1 to TRBJ1-1; D is uncertain. Trimming took 3 bases from V and 0 from J, leaving 7 bases between them. The germline gives CDR1 KGHDR, CDR2 SFDVKD. This CDR3 has 14 amino acids. CDR3 region: CATSDLQLNTEAFF. Here the CDR3 DNA reads TGTGCCACCAGTGATCTGCAGCTGAACACTGAAGCTTTCTTT.

About this clonotype itself: The junction shows a germline mismatch at one end, possibly a read error. The genes are TRBV6-4 and TRBJ1-1; no firm D call. CDR1 and CDR2 (germline): MRHNA, SNTAGT. The CDR3 covers 14 residues. CDR3 nucleotide sequence: TGTGCCAGCGGTGACTCGACACAAGGGACTGAAGCTTTCTTT. It encodes CASGDSTQGTEAFF.